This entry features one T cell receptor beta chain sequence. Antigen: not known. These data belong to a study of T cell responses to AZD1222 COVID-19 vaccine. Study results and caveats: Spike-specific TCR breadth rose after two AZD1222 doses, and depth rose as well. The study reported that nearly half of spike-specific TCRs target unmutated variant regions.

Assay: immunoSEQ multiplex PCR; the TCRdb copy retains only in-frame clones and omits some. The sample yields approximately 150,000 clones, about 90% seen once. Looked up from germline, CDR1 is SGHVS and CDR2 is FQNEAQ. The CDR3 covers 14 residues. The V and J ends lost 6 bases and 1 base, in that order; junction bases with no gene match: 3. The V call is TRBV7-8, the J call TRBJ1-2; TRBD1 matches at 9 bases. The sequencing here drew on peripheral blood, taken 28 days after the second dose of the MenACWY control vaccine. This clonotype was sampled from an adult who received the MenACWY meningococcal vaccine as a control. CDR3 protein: CASSGTGINYGYTF. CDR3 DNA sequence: TGTGCCAGCAGTGGGACAGGGATTAACTATGGCTACACCTTC.